The following is a T cell receptor beta chain sequence with its context. What it binds is unknown. The sample comes from a study of response to subunit inactivated influenza vaccine. The CDR3 spans 16 residues. The J segment lost 4 bases and the V segment lost 2 bases, leaving 8 bases of the junction unmatched. Germline V lookup: CDR1 MNHNS, CDR2 SASEGT. One entry per CDR3 protein results from TCRdb running MiXCR on the RT-PCR reads. Of about 500,000 distinct CDR3 sequences listed, more than 15% were seen once; the top ten hold 2.5% to 3.5%. Notes on the study in general: The study's authors posited that every seasonal influenza vaccination enlists few new T cells.

The material was CD4+ T cells sorted from PBMCs, obtained around 2 years after vaccination. This clonotype was sampled from a man aged 45-69 years who received an inactivated influenza vaccine. The genes are TRBV6-1 and TRBJ2-7, with 10 bases aligning to TRBD2. CDR3 sequence reads: CASSEYPSGGPYEQYF. The CDR3 nucleotides read TGTGCCAGCAGTGAATACCCTAGCGGGGGCCCTTACGAGCAGTACTTC.